This TCR beta chain was recorded in a study of CXCR3-negative and CXCR3-positive naive CD8 T cells. The study's findings and limits: CXCR3 expression partially decreased after cryopreservation; most assays used fresh PBMCs. Relative to CXCR3-negative naive cells, CXCR3-positive naive cells had more hydrophobic TRB CDR3s. Memory CD8+ cells showed much lower diversity, while both naive subsets displayed comparably high diversity.

The CDR3 covers 15 residues. CDR1 MDHEN and CDR2 SYDVKM come from the germline V gene. On this clonotype itself: The target antigen is unknown.

CD45RO-CCR7+CD27+CD95- defined naive CD8+ T cells. Carrying UMI labels, the TRB cDNA libraries were prepared through 5' RACE. TCRdb reprocessed the 5' RACE reads and keeps a single row for each CDR3 protein, giving no DNA. This table holds under 50,000 distinct CDR3 sequences. The receptor was isolated from a human donor in good health. Some clones in this sample may be carry-over from other donors' samples. The sample comprised naive CXCR3- CD8+ T cells from blood. Documented subset: CD45RO-CCR7+CD27+CD95- naive CD8+ T cells lacking CXCR3 (TNR3-). The chain recombines TRBV28 with TRBJ1-4; no DNA is available, so the TRBD1 call from TCRdb remains unchecked. CDR3 in amino acids: CASSLRGQLNEKLFF.